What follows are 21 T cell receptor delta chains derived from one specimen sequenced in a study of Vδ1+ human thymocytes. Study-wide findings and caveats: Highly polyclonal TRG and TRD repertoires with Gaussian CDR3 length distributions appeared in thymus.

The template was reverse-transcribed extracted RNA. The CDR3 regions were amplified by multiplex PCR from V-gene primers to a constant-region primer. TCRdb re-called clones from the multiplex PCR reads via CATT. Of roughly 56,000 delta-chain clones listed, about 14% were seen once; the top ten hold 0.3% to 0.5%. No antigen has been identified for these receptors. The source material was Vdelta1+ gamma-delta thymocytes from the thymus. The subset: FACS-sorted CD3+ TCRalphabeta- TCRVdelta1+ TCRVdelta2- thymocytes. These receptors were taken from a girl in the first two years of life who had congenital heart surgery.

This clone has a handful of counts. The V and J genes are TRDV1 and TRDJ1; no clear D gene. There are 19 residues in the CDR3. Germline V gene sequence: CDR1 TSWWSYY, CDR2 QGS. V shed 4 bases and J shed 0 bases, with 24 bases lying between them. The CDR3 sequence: CALGGPRSSLPVYTDKLIF. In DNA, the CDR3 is TGTGCTCTTGGGGGCCCGAGATCCTCCCTCCCTGTGTACACCGATAAACTCATCTTT.

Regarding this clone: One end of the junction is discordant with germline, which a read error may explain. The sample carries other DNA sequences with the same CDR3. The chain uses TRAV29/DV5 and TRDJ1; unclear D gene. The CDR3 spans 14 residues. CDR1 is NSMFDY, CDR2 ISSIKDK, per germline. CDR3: CAASPVVLLDKLIF. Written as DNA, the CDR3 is TGTGCGGCAAGCCCCGTCGTACTGCTCGATAAACTCATCTTT.

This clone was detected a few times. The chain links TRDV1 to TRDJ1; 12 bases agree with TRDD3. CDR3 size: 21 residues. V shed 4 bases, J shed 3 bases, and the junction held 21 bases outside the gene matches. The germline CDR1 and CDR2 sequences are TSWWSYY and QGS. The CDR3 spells CALGGPLPRLGDTLGADKLIF. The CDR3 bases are TGTGCTCTTGGGGGACCCCTTCCCAGACTGGGGGATACCTTAGGAGCCGATAAACTCATCTTT.

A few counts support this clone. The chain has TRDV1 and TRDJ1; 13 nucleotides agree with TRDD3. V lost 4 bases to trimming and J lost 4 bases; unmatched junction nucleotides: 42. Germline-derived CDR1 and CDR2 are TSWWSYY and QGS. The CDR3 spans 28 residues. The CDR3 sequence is CALGAPGFVSYLAPTGGYGPLRGDKLIF. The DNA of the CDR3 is TGTGCTCTTGGGGCCCCAGGTTTTGTATCCTACCTAGCGCCTACTGGGGGATACGGCCCATTACGGGGCGATAAACTCATCTTT.

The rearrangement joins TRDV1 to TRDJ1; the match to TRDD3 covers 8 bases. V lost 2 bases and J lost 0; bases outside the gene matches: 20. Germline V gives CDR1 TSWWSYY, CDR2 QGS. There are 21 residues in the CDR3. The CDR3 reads CALGETGLLTTGGLYTDKLIF. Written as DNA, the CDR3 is TGTGCTCTTGGGGAAACCGGCCTTCTCACTACTGGGGGCCTGTACACCGATAAACTCATCTTT.

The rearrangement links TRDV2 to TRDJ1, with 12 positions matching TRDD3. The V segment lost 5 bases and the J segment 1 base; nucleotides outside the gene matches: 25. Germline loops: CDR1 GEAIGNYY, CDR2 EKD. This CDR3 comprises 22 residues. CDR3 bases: TGTGCCTGTGTCCCCCGCTGCTCCCTATTGGCACTGGGGGATACCAGCACCGATAAACTCATCTTT. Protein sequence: CACVPRCSLLALGDTSTDKLIF.

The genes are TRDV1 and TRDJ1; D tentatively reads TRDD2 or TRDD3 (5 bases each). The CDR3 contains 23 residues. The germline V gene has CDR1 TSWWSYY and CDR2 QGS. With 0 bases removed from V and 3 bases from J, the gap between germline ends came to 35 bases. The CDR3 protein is CALGELPYPGIRDYPRWADKLIF. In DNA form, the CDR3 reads TGTGCTCTTGGGGAACTCCCCTACCCCGGAATACGCGATTACCCTCGGTGGGCCGATAAACTCATCTTT.

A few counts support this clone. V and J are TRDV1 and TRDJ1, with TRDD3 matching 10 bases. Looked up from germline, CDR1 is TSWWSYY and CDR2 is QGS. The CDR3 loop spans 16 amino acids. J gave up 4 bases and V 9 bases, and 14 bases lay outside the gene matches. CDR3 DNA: TGTGCTCTATGGAATCTGGGGGATAGTGTAGGCGATAAACTCATCTTT. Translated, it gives CALWNLGDSVGDKLIF.

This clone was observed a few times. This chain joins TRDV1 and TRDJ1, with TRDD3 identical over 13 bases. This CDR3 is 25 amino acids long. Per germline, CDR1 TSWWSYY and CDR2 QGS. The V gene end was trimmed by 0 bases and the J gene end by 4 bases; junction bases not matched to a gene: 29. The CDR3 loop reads CALGELWEVAPYWGIRPLQGDKLIF. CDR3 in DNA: TGTGCTCTTGGGGAACTATGGGAGGTGGCGCCTTACTGGGGGATACGTCCCTTACAGGGCGATAAACTCATCTTT.

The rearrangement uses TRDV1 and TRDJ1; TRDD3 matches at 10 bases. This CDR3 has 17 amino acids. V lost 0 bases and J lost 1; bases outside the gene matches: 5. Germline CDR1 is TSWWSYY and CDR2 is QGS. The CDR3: CALGELGGIRLTDKLIF. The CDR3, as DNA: TGTGCTCTTGGGGAACTAGGGGGGATACGTCTCACCGATAAACTCATCTTT.

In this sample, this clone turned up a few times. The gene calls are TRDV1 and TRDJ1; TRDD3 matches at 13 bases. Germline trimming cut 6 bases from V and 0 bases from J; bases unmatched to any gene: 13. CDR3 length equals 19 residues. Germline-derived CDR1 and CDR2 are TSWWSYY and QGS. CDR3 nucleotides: TGTGCTCTTGGTTCACTAGGTACTGGGGGATACGCATACACCGATAAACTCATCTTT. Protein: CALGSLGTGGYAYTDKLIF.

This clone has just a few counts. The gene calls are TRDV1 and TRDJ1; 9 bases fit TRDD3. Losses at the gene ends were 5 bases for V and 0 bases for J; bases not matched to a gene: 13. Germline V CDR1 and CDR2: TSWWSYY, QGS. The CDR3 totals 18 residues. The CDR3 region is CALGPSTSGGWNTDKLIF. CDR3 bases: TGTGCTCTTGGGCCCTCTACGTCTGGGGGATGGAACACCGATAAACTCATCTTT.

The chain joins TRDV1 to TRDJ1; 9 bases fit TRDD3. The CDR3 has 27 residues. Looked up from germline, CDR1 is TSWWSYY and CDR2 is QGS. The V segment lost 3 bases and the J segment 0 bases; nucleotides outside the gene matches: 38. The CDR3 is CALGDHFPPIPFLIRTGGNDYTDKLIF. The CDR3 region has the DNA TGTGCTCTTGGGGACCACTTCCCCCCGATCCCATTTTTAATTCGTACTGGGGGAAACGACTACACCGATAAACTCATCTTT.

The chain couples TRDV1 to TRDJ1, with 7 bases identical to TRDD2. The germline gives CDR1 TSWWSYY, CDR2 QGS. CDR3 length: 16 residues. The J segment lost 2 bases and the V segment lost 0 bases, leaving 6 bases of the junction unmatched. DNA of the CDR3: TGTGCTCTTGGGGAACTTTATTCCTACGGGACCGATAAACTCATCTTT. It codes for CALGELYSYGTDKLIF.

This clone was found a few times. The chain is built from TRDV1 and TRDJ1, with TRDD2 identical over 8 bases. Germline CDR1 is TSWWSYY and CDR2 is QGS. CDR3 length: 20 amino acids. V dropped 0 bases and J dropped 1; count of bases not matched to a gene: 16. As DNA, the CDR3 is TGTGCTCTTGGGGAACTCGTCGGCTTCCTACGGGTACTGTCCACCGATAAACTCATCTTT. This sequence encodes CALGELVGFLRVLSTDKLIF.

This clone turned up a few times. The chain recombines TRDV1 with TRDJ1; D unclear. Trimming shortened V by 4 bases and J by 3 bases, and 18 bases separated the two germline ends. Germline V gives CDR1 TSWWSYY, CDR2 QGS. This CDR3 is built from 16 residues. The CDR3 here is CALGGIMGLGADKLIF. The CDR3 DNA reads TGTGCTCTTGGGGGCATTATGGGACTTGGTGCCGATAAACTCATCTTT.

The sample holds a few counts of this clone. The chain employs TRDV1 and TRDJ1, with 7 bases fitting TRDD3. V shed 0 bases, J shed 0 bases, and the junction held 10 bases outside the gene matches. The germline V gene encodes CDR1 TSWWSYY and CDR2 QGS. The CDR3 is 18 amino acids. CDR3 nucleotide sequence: TGTGCTCTTGGGGAACTGCGTCCTAGGGGATATAACACCGATAAACTCATCTTT. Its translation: CALGELRPRGYNTDKLIF.

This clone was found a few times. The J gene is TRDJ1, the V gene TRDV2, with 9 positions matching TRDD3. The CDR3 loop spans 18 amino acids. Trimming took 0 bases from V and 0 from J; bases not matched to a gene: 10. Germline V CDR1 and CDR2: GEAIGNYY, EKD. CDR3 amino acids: CACDTHDRLGEYTDKLIF. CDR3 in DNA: TGTGCCTGTGACACCCACGACAGACTGGGGGAATACACCGATAAACTCATCTTT.

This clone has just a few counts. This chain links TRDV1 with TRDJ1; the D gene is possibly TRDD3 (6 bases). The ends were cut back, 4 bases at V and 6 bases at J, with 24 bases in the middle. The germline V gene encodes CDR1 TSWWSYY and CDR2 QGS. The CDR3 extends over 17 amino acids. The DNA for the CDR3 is TGTGCTCTTGGGGGCCTCCAAACGCGATACGCGTCTCATAAACTCATCTTT. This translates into CALGGLQTRYASHKLIF.

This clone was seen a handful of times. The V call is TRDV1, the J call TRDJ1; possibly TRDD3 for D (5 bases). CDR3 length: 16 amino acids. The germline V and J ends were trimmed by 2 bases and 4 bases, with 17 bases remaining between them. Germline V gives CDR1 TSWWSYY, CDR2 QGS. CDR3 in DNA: TGTGCTCTTGGGGAAAGAGGGGAGCCCCCGGGCGATAAACTCATCTTT. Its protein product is CALGERGEPPGDKLIF.

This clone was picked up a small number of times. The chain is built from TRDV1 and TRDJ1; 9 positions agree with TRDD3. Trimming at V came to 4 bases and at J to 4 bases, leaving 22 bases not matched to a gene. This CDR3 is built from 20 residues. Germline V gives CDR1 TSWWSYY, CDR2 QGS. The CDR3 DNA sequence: TGTGCTCTTGGGGCGCCTTCCGAGGGGATACGCCCGCTTGACCTCGATAAACTCATCTTT. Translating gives CALGAPSEGIRPLDLDKLIF.